This T cell receptor beta chain was obtained from a study of T cells after yellow fever vaccination. General study results and limits: Clones that expanded after primary vaccination mostly reappeared after the booster (roughly 96% CD4, 88% CD8).

UMIs were added to TCR cDNA along with a universal primer site when it was made by 5'RACE template switching. Each CDR3 protein gets one entry after TCRdb re-called the 5' RACE reads with MiXCR. The sample contains 450,000 to 600,000 distinct CDR3 sequences, 13% of which appear only once. With regard to this clonotype: No antigen is known for it.

V dropped 3 bases and J dropped 0 bases, with 6 bases sitting between them. The CDR3 contains 15 residues. Germline V lookup: CDR1 SGHAT, CDR2 FQNNGV. The sample consisted of PBMCs, taken on the day of the yellow fever booster vaccination. This chain links TRBV11-2 with TRBJ2-6; no clear D gene. The receptor comes from a man younger than 45 who received the YFV17D yellow fever vaccine. The CDR3 reads CASSFGASGANVLTF. As DNA, the CDR3 is TGTGCCAGCAGCTTCGGAGCCTCTGGGGCCAACGTCCTGACTTTC.